The 17 T cell receptor beta chains reported below all come from one sample, sequenced in a study of T cell repertoires in cytomegalovirus infection. MiXCR was run by TCRdb on the reads, yielding one entry per CDR3 protein. The sample lists fewer than 950,000 distinct CDR3 sequences, over 25% occurring once. Their recognized antigens are unknown. The sample in question was cultured CD8+ T cells from PBMCs, obtained from culture after CMV antigen stimulation. The receptors originated from a human donor in good health (CMV status not recorded). Some clones in this sample may be carry-over from other donors' samples.

V and J are TRBV11-3 and TRBJ2-7; D might be TRBD2 (6 bases). Trimming removed 1 base from V and 4 bases from J, with 14 bases in between. The germline V gene encodes CDR1 SGHNT and CDR2 YENEEA. This CDR3 spans 15 amino acids. The CDR3 sequence: CASSLGTIGAYEQYF. The DNA for the CDR3 is TGTGCCAGCAGCTTAGGGACTATTGGGGCGTACGAGCAGTACTTC.

CDR3 residues: CASTGQGLNTEAFF. The CDR3 DNA reads as TGTGCCAGCACTGGGCAGGGGTTGAACACTGAAGCTTTCTTT. The rearrangement joins TRBV2 to TRBJ1-1; tentatively, D is TRBD1 (6 bases). The CDR3 consists of 14 residues. Germline V gene data show CDR1 as SNHLY and CDR2 as FYNNEI. V was cut by 7 bases and J by 0 bases, with 12 bases left in between.

The chain couples TRBV4-1 to TRBJ1-1; weak D call: TRBD1 (5 bases). The CDR3 runs to 16 residues. With 3 bases removed from V and 4 bases from J, the gap between germline ends came to 18 bases. Per the germline V gene, CDR1 is MGHRA and CDR2 is YSYEKL. CDR3 DNA: TGCGCCAGCAGCCATGGGACTCCTCGATCTGTCACTGAAGCTTTCTTT. Protein: CASSHGTPRSVTEAFF.

The chain links TRBV2 to TRBJ2-7; TRBD1 agrees at 9 bases. Per the germline V gene, CDR1 is SNHLY and CDR2 is FYNNEI. Trimming cost V 5 bases and J 3 bases; bases outside gene matches: 8. This CDR3 comprises 15 residues. Here the CDR3 DNA reads TGTGCCAGCAGTTCGGACAGGGGAATGATCTACGAGCAGTACTTC. Encoded protein: CASSSDRGMIYEQYF.

The rearrangement joins TRBV7-2 to TRBJ1-4; perhaps TRBD1 as D (5 bases). The CDR3 sequence is 14 residues long. V dropped 5 bases and J dropped 7 bases, with 14 bases sitting between them. Germline V CDR1 and CDR2: SGHTA, FQGNSA. CDR3 in amino acids: CASSMTVLGEKLFF. CDR3 bases: TGTGCCAGCAGCATGACAGTACTTGGTGAAAAACTGTTTTTT. Full variable domain (outside the CDR3, taken from reference TRBV7-2 and TRBJ1-4): GAGVSQSPSNKVTEKGKDVELRCDPISGHTALYWYRQSLGQGLEFLIYFQGNSAPDKSGLPSDRFSAERTGGSVSTLTIQRTQQEDSAVYLCASSMTVLGEKLFFGSGTQLSVL.

This clonotype was seen only a few times. The chain recombines TRBV12-3 or TRBV12-4 with TRBJ2-3; D is possibly TRBD1 or TRBD2 (5 bases each). V lost 7 bases and J 5 bases, leaving 22 bases between the germline ends. CDR3 length: 16 amino acids. CDR3 amino acids: CASIFRVGALRDTQYF. Here the CDR3 DNA reads TGTGCCAGCATCTTTCGCGTCGGGGCCCTAAGAGATACGCAGTATTTT.

A few counts support this clonotype. This sequence joins TRBV7-8 and TRBJ1-1; D perhaps matches TRBD1 (6 bases). The CDR3 length is 15 residues. Germline CDR1 SGHVS, CDR2 FQNEAQ. Deletions cut 1 base from V and 3 bases from J, with 12 bases between. CDR3 amino acids: CASSLEGVLDTEAFF. CDR3 nucleotide sequence: TGTGCCAGCAGCTTAGAGGGGGTTTTGGACACTGAAGCTTTCTTT.

In its sample, this clonotype was seen a few times. The chain joins TRBV6-2 or TRBV6-3 to TRBJ2-1; 9 bases are a match to TRBD1. The CDR3 spans 15 residues. Germline loops: CDR1 MNHEY, CDR2 SVGEGT. Trimming removed 8 bases from V and 4 bases from J; junction bases left unmatched: 9. The DNA of the CDR3 is TGTGCCAGCGGGCTTGGGACAGGGCCTTACAATGAGCAGTTCTTC. This encodes CASGLGTGPYNEQFF.

The J gene is TRBJ2-7, the V gene TRBV27; TRBD1 matches 10 bases. The CDR3 sequence is 15 residues long. Germline assignment: CDR1 MNHEY and CDR2 SMNVEV (reference sequence). CDR3 DNA: TGTGCCAACAGTCCTTGGACAGGGGGAGAGTACGAGCAGTACGTC. The encoded protein is CANSPWTGGEYEQYV.

This clonotype was seen a few times. J is TRBJ2-1 and V is TRBV7-8, with 7 bases matching TRBD2. The CDR3 is 16 amino acids. Per germline, CDR1 SGHVS and CDR2 FQNEAQ. V gave up 5 bases and J gave up 0 bases; unmatched junction bases: 7. The chain's CDR3 is CASSPLGLHSYNEQFF. The CDR3 DNA is TGTGCCAGCAGCCCCTTGGGACTACACTCCTACAATGAGCAGTTCTTC.

This clonotype turned up a few times. The chain uses TRBV20-1 and TRBJ1-4; 10 nucleotides align to TRBD1. Germline loops: CDR1 DFQATT, CDR2 SNEGSKA (reference sequence). This CDR3 contains 15 residues. Trimming took 5 bases from V and 7 from J; bases not matched to a gene: 10. The CDR3 DNA sequence: TGCAGTGCTCGACCCAAGGGACAGGGGATTGAAAAACTGTTTTTT. It encodes CSARPKGQGIEKLFF.

The V call is TRBV9, the J call TRBJ2-1; 12 positions agree with TRBD1. V dropped 3 bases and J dropped 5; count of bases not matched to a gene: 18. The length of the CDR3 is 20 residues. Germline V CDR1 and CDR2: SGDLS, YYNGEE. CDR3 loop: CASSGQGDRGLSEVNNEQFF. The CDR3, as DNA: TGTGCCAGCAGCGGCCAGGGGGACAGGGGGCTTTCAGAGGTAAACAATGAGCAGTTCTTC.

J is TRBJ2-1 and V is TRBV9, with a possible D match to TRBD2 (7 bases). Germline CDR1 is SGDLS and CDR2 is YYNGEE. The CDR3 spans 21 residues. V lost 0 bases and J 4 bases, leaving 29 bases between the germline ends. DNA for the CDR3: TGTGCCAGCAGCGTAGCCCCCCGGGGAGGGGGGCCTACCAGCCGTTACAATGAGCAGTTCTTC. Translation gives CASSVAPRGGGPTSRYNEQFF.

The chain links TRBV24-1 to TRBJ1-2; TRBD1 is a possible D gene (5 bases). This CDR3 comprises 15 residues. Germline V gives CDR1 KGHDR, CDR2 SFDVKD. V was trimmed by 4 bases and J by 1 base, leaving 12 bases between them. In DNA, the CDR3 is TGTGCCACCAGTGACTCGACAGCCAGTAACTATGGCTACACCTTC. This sequence encodes CATSDSTASNYGYTF.

Notes on this clonotype: Since a much larger clone is just one base distant, this may be a read error. The rearrangement links TRBV6-9 to TRBJ1-1, with D perhaps matching TRBD1 (5 bases). Germline V gene data show CDR1 as MNHGY and CDR2 as SVAAGI. The CDR3 totals 17 residues. The CDR3 bases are TGTGCCAACAGTGGAATGGGACGGACGCTTTTGAACACTGAAGCTTTCTTT. Residues: CANSGMGRTLLNTEAFF.

V is TRBV4-2 and J is TRBJ2-4, with D possibly matching TRBD2 (6 bases). The V end lost 4 bases, the J end lost 2 bases, and 12 bases lay between the germline ends. Germline-derived CDR1 and CDR2 are LGHNA and YNFKEQ. The CDR3 loop spans 15 amino acids. In DNA, the CDR3 is TGTGCCAGCAGCCTAGTCGGGAGCTCCAAAAACATTCAGTACTTC. It specifies CASSLVGSSKNIQYF.

This chain links TRBV6-2 or TRBV6-3 with TRBJ2-7; TRBD2 matches 10 bases. The length of the CDR3 is 16 residues. Germline trimming cut 2 bases from V and 2 bases from J; bases unmatched to any gene: 6. Germline CDR1 reads MNHEY; CDR2 reads SVGEGT. CDR3 protein: CASSYPGTSVPYEQYF. The DNA for the CDR3 is TGTGCCAGCAGTTACCCCGGGACTAGCGTTCCCTACGAGCAGTACTTC.